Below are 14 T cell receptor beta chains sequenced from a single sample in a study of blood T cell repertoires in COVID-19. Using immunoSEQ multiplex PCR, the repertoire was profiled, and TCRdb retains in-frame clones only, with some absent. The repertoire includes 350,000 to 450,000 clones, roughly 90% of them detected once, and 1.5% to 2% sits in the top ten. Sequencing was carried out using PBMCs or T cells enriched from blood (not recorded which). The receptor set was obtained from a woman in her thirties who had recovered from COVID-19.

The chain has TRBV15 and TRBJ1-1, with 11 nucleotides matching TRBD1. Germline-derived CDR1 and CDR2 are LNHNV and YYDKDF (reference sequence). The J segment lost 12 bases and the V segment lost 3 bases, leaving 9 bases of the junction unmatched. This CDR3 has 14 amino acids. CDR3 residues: CATSRGDRGFLTFF. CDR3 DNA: TGTGCCACCAGCAGGGGGGACAGGGGGTTTTTAACTTTCTTT. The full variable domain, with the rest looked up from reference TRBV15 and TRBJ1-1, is DAMVIQNPRYQVTQFGKPVTLSCSQTLNHNVMYWYQQKSSQAPKLLFHYYDKDFNNEADTPDNFQSRRPNTSFCFLDIRSPGLGDTAMYLCATSRGDRGFLTFFGQGTRLTVV.

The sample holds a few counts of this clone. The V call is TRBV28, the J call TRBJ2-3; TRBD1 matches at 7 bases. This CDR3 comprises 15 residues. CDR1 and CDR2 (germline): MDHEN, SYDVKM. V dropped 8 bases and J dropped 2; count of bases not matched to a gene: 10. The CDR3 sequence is CASLIRDRPTDTQYF. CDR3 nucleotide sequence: TGTGCCAGCCTCATTCGGGACAGACCCACAGATACGCAGTATTTT.

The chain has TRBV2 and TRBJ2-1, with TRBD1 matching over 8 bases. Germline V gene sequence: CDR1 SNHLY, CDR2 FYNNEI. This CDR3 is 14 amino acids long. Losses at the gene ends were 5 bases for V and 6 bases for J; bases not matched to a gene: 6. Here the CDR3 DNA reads TGTGCCAGCAGTCCGGGGACAGGTGTCAATGAGCAGTTCTTC. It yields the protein CASSPGTGVNEQFF.

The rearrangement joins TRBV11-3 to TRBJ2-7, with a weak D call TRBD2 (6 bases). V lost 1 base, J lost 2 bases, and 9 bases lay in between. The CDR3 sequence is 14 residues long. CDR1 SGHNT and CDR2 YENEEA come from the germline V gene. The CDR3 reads CASSLGSGPYEQYF. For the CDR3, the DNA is TGTGCCAGCAGCTTAGGTAGCGGTCCCTACGAGCAGTACTTC. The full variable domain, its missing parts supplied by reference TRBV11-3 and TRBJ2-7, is EAGVVQSPRYKIIEKKQPVAFWCNPISGHNTLYWYLQNLGQGPELLIRYENEEAVDDSQLPKDRFSAERLKGVDSTLKIQPAELGDSAVYLCASSLGSGPYEQYFGPGTRLTVT.

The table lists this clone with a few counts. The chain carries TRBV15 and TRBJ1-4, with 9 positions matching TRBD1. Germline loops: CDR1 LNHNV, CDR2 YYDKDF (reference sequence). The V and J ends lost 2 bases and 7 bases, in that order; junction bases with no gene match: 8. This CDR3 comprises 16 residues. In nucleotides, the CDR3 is TGTGCCACCAGCAGACTTACAGGGGGCAGGAGTGAAAAACTGTTTTTT. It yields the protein CATSRLTGGRSEKLFF.

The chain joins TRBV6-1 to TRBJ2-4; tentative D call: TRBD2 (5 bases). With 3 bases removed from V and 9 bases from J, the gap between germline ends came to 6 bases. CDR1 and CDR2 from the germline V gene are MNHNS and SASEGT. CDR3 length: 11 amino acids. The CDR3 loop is CASSDRGIQYF. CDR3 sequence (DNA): TGTGCCAGCAGTGACCGGGGCATTCAGTACTTC.

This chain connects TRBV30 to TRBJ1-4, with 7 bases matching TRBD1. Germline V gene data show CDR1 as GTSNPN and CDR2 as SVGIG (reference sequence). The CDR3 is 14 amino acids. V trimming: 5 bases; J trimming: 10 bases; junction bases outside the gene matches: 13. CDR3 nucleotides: TGTGCCTGGGGTATAAAGGGGGCGTTTGGAAAACTGTTTTTT. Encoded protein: CAWGIKGAFGKLFF.

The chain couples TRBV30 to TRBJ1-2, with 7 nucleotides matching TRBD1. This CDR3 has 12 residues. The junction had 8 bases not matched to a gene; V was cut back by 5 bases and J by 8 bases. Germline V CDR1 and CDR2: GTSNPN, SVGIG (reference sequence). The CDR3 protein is CAWSRGMRGYTF. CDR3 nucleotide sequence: TGTGCCTGGTCCAGGGGGATGAGAGGCTACACCTTC.

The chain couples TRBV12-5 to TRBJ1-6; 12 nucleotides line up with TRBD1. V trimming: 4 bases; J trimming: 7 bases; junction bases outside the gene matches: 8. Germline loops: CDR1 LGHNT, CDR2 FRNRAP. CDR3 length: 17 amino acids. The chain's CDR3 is CASGSSRGTGGNSPLHF. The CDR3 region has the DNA TGTGCTAGTGGTTCCTCAAGGGGGACAGGGGGCAATTCACCCCTCCACTTT.

The chain's CDR3 is CASSFSLNRAETQYF. The CDR3 region has the DNA TGTGCCAGCAGCTTTAGTTTGAACAGGGCAGAGACCCAGTACTTC. The V and J genes are TRBV7-8 and TRBJ2-5; weak D call: TRBD1 (6 bases). Trimming took 3 bases from V and 4 from J, leaving 15 bases between them. Germline V lookup: CDR1 SGHVS, CDR2 FQNEAQ. The CDR3 is made up of 15 amino acids.

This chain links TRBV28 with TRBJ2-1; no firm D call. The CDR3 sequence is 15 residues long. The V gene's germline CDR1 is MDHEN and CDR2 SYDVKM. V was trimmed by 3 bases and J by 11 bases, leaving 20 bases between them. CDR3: CASSFKSWASSKQFF. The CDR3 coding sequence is TGTGCCAGCAGTTTTAAGAGCTGGGCCAGTTCTAAGCAGTTCTTC.

CDR3 DNA: TGTGCCAGTAGGACAGGAAACTATGGCTACACCTTC. Translation gives CASRTGNYGYTF. V usage is TRBV19 and J usage is TRBJ1-2; tentative D call: TRBD1 (6 bases). Between the trimmed V and J ends, which lost 6 bases and 2 bases, there was a span of 7 bases. From germline, CDR1 is LNHDA and CDR2 SQIVND (reference sequence). CDR3 length: 12 amino acids.

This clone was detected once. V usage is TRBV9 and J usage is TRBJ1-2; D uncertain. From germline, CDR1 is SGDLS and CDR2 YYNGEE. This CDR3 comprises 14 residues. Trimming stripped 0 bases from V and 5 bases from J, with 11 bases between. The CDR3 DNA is TGTGCCAGCAGCGTAGGGACGGGATCATATGGCTACACCTTC. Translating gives CASSVGTGSYGYTF.

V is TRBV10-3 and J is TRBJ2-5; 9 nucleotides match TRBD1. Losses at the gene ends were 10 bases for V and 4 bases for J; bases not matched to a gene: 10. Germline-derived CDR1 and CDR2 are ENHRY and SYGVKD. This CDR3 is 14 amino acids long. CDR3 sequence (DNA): TGTGCCACTTCCACCCCGACAGGGGGAGAGACCCAGTACTTC. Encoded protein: CATSTPTGGETQYF.